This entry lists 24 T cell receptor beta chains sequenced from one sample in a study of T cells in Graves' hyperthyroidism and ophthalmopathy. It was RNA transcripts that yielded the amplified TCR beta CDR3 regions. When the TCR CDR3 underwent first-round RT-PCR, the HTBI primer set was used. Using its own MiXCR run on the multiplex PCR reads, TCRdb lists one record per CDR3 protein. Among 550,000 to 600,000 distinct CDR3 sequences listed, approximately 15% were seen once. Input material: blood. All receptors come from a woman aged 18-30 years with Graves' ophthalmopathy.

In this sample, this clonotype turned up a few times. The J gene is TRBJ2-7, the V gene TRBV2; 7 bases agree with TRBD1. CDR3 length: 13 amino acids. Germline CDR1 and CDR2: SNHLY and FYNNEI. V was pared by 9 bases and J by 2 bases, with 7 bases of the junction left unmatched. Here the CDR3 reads CASAPTGTYEQYF. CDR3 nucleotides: TGTGCCAGTGCGCCGACAGGGACCTACGAGCAGTACTTC.

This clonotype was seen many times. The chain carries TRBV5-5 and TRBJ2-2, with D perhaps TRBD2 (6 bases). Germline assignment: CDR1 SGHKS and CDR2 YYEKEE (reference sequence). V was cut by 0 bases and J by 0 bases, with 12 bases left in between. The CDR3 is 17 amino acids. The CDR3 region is CASSLGSGLANTGELFF. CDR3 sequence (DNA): TGTGCCAGCAGCTTGGGTTCGGGACTCGCGAACACCGGGGAGCTGTTTTTT.

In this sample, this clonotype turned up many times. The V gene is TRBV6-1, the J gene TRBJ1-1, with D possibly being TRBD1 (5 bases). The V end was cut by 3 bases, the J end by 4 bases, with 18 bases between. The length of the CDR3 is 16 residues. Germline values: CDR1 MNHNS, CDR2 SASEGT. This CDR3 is CASSDRGFGRRTEAFF. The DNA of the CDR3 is TGTGCCAGCAGTGATCGGGGGTTTGGGCGTCGCACTGAAGCTTTCTTT.

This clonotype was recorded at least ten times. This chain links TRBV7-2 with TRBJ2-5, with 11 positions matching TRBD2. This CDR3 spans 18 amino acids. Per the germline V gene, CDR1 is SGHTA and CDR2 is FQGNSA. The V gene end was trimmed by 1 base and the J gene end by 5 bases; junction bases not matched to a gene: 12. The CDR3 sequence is CASSLEIVSGRALETQYF. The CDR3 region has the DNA TGTGCCAGCAGCTTAGAAATCGTTAGCGGGAGGGCCTTGGAGACCCAGTACTTC.

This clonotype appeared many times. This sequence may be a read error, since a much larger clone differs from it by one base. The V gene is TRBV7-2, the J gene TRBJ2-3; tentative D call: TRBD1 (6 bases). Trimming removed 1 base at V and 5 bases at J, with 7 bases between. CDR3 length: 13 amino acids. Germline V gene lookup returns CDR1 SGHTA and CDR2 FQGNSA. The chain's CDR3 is CASSLVGGDTQYF. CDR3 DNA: TGTGCCAGCAGCTTAGTAGGGGGAGATACGCAGTATTTT.

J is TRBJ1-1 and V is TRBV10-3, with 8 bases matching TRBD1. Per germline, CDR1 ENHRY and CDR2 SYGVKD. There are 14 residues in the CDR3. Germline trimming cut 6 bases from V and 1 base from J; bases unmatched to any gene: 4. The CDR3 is CAISGQGTNTEAFF. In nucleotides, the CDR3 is TGTGCCATCAGCGGACAGGGTACGAACACTGAAGCTTTCTTT.

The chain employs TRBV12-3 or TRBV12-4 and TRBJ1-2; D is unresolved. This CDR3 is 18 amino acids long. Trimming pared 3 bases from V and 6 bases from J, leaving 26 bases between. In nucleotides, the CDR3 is TGTGCCAGCAGTTTCGGGGTACGGGCCGCGGCACTTCTCGATGGCTACACCTTC. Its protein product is CASSFGVRAAALLDGYTF.

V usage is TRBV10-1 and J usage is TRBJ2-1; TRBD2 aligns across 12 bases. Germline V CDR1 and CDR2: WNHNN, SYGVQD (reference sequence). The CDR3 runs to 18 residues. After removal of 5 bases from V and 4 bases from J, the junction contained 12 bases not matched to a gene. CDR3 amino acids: CASSWGGLAGGGYNEQFF. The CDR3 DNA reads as TGCGCCAGCAGTTGGGGGGGGCTAGCGGGAGGGGGATACAATGAGCAGTTCTTC.

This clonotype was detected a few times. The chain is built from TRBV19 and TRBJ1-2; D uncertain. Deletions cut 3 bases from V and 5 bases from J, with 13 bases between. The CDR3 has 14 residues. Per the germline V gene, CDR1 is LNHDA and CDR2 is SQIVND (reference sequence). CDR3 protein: CASSILGREYGYTF. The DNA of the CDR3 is TGTGCCAGTAGTATTCTTGGACGGGAGTATGGCTACACCTTC.

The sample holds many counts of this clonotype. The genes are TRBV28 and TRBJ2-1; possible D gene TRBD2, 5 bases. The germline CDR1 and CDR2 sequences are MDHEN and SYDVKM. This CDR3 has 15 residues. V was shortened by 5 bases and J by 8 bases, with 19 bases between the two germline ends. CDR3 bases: TGTGCCAGCAGTCCCCCTGGAGAGGGCATGGATGAGCAGTTCTTC. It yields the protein CASSPPGEGMDEQFF. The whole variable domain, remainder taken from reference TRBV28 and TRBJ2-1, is DVKVTQSSRYLVKRTGEKVFLECVQDMDHENMFWYRQDPGLGLRLIYFSYDVKMKEKGDIPEGYSVSREKKERFSLILESASTNQTSMYLCASSPPGEGMDEQFFGPGTRLTVL.

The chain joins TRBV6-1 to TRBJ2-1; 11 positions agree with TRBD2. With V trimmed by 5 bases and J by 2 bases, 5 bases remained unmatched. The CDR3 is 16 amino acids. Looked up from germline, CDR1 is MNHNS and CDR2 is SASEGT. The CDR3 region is CASSLLAGVAYNEQFF. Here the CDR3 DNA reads TGTGCCAGCAGTTTACTAGCGGGAGTGGCCTACAATGAGCAGTTCTTC.

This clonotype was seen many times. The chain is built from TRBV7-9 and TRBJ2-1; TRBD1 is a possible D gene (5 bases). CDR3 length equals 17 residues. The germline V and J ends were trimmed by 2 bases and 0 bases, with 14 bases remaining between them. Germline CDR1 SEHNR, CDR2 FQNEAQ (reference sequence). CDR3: CASSLKGAQSSYNEQFF. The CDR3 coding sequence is TGTGCCAGCAGCTTAAAAGGGGCACAGAGCTCCTACAATGAGCAGTTCTTC.

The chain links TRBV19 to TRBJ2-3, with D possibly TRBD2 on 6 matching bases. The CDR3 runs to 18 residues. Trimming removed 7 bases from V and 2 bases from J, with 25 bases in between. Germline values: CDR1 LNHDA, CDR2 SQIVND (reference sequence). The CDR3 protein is CASTTQPLRGGITDTQYF. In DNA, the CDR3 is TGTGCCAGTACCACACAACCTTTGAGGGGAGGAATCACAGATACGCAGTATTTT.

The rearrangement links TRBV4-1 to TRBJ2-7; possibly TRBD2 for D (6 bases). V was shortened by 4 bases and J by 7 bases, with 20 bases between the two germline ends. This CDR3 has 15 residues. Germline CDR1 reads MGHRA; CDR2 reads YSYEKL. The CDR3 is CASSRPGRGFGEQYF. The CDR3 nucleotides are TGCGCCAGCAGCCGACCCGGCCGGGGGTTCGGGGAGCAGTACTTC.

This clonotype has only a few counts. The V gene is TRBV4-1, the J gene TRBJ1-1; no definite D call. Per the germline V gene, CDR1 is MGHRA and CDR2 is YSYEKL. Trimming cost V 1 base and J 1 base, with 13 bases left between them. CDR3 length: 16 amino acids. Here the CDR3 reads CASSQVVDTSNTEAFF. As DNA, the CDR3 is TGCGCCAGCAGCCAAGTTGTTGACACTTCGAACACTGAAGCTTTCTTT.

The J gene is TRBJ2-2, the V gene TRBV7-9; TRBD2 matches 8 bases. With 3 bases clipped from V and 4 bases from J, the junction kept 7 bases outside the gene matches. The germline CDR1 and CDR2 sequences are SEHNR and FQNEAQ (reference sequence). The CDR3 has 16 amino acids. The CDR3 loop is CASSFSGIPPTGELFF. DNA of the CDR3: TGTGCCAGCAGCTTTAGCGGGATCCCCCCCACCGGGGAGCTGTTTTTT.

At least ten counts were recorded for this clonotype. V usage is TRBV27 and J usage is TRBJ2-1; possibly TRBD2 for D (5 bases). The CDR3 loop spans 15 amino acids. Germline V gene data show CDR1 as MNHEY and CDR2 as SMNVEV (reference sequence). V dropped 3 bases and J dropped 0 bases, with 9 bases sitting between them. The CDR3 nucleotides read TGTGCCAGCAGTTTCAAGCGGAGCTCCTACAATGAGCAGTTCTTC. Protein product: CASSFKRSSYNEQFF.

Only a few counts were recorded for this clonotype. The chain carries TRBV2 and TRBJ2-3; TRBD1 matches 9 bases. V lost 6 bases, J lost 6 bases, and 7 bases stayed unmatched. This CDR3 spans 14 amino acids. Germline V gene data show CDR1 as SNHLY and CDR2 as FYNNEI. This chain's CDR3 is CASRPGQGTDTQYF. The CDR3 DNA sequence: TGTGCCAGCAGGCCCGGACAGGGGACCGATACGCAGTATTTT.

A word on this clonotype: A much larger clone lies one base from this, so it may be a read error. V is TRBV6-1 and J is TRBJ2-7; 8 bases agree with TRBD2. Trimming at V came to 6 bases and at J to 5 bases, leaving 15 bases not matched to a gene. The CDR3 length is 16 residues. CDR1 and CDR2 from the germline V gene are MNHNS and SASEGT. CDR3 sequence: CASRDHWTSPFHEQYF. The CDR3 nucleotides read TGTGCCAGCAGAGACCACTGGACTAGCCCCTTCCACGAGCAGTACTTC.

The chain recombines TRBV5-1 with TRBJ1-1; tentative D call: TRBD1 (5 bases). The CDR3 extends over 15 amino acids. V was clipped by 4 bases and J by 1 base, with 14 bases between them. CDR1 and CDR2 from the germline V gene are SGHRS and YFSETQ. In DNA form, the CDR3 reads TGCGCCAGCAGCCCCCGGGGGAACAGGAACACTGAAGCTTTCTTT. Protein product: CASSPRGNRNTEAFF.

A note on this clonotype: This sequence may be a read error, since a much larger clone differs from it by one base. CDR3: CSVEPSGSGDAQYF. The CDR3 DNA reads TGCAGCGTTGAACCCAGCGGGAGTGGAGATGCGCAGTATTTT. The chain combines TRBV29-1 with TRBJ2-3; 8 bases are a match to TRBD2. Germline CDR1 SQVTM, CDR2 ANQGSEA. The CDR3 covers 14 residues.

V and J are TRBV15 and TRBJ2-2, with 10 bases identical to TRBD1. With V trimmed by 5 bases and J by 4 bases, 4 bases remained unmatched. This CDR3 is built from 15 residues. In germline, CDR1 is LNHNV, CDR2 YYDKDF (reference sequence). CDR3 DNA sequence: TGTGCCACCAGCCCATGGACAGGGGGCACCGGGGAGCTGTTTTTT. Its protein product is CATSPWTGGTGELFF.

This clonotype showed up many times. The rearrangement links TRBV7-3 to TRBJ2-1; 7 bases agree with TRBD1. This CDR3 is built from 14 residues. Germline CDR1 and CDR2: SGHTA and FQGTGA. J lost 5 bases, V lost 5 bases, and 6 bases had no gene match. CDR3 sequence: CASSPTGVHNEQFF. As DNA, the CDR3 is TGTGCCAGCAGCCCTACAGGGGTTCACAATGAGCAGTTCTTC.

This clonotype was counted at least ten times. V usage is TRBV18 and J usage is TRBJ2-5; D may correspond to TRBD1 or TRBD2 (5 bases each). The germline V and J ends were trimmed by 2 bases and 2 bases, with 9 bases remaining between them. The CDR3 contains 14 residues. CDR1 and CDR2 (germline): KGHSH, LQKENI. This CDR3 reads CASSPFEGQETQYF. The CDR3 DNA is TGTGCCAGCTCACCATTCGAGGGGCAAGAGACCCAGTACTTC.